Sequencing of this T cell receptor beta chain was carried out in a study of blood T cell repertoires in COVID-19 (dated by TCRdb to about 2020). With respect to the entire study: Samples from collaborators originated in the United States, Italy and Spain and spanned both the acute and convalescent phases of COVID-19. Subjects who had been exposed to COVID-19, were actively infected with it, or had recovered from it provided the deeply sampled blood TCRbeta repertoires that made up the dataset. The samples were drawn from the first 160 participants of the ongoing ImmuneRACE study and from roughly 1,300 subjects provided by 6 global collaborators. The sample metadata nearly always contained a de-identified subject ID, COVID-19 status, age in years and sex. Where HLA class I and class II types were available, the types were taken from metadata supplied by the sample provider, not from assay-based typing. The material from the prospective study consisted of cDNA or gDNA derived from T cells, B-cell-depleted T cells, or PBMCs. The repertoires were made available in a free public database intended to serve as a resource for research on the immune response to SARS-CoV-2. Study-wide conclusions, independent of this receptor: Clinical and demographic metadata were provided uncurated, with the amount varying by source and participant.

The immunoSEQ Assay, a bias-controlled multiplex PCR, was used to amplify TCRbeta CDR3 regions from genomic DNA. Per the source publication's procedure: Nucleated cell counts per sample were estimated from amplification of reference gene primers within the assay. To quantify the absolute abundance of each unique TCRbeta CDR3 rearrangement, sequence reads were collapsed and filtered. For each sample, productive Simpson clonality was calculated as the square root of Simpson's diversity index over productive rearrangements. The source is immuneACCESS, and TCRdb retained only in-frame sequences with V and J called. Part of the clones is not carried over; for the studies checked, unresolved V genes explain less than half of this, and the remainder is unexplained. V, J and clone size are taken as reported in that table, and D and trimming were inferred from the DNA itself. The sample table shows over 40,000 clones, and 70% to 85% are seen once. Together, the top ten hold 2% to 3% of the sample.

Details on this clone: The specificity of this receptor is unknown. No quality values exist for individual bases; no much larger clone is one base distant.

Whole blood was collected in K2EDTA tubes by collaborating institutions according to the institutions' own protocols. Collaborator samples were shipped for TCRbeta analysis as frozen whole blood, isolated PBMCs, or DNA extracted from either sample type. Measured from the cysteine to the phenylalanine, the CDR3 is 18 residues long. The CDR3 DNA has 54 bases and is translated from base 1. The germline V gene (reference sequence) yields MNHNY for CDR1 and SVGAGI for CDR2. Trimmed from V: 5 bases; trimmed from J: 2 bases; junction bases lacking a gene match: 12. The chain uses TRBV6-6 and TRBJ1-3; the central 10 bases match TRBD1. This clonotype was sampled from a woman in her sixties or seventies with acute or convalescent COVID-19. Sequencing was done on a sample of peripheral blood. Read as DNA, the sequence is TGTGCCAGCAGTCGCCGACGACAGGGGGCCTATGCTGGAAACACCATATATTTT. This encodes CASSRRRQGAYAGNTIYF.